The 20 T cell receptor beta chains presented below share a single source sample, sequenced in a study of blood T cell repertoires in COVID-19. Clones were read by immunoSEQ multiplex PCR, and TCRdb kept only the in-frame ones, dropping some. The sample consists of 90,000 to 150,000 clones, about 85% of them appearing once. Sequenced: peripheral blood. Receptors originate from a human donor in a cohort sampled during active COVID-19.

The CDR3 loop is CASRRGINYGYTF. Here the CDR3 DNA reads TGTGCCAGCCGTCGGGGGATTAACTATGGCTACACCTTC. This chain uses TRBV12-3 or TRBV12-4 with TRBJ1-2; possibly TRBD1 for D (5 bases). CDR3 length equals 13 residues. V gave up 8 bases and J gave up 1 base, with 11 bases separating them.

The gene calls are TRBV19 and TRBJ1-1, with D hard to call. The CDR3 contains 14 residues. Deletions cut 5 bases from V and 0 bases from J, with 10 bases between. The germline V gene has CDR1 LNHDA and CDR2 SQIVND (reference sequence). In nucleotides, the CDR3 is TGTGCCAGTAGTGTAACAAATTTGAACACTGAAGCTTTCTTT. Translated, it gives CASSVTNLNTEAFF.

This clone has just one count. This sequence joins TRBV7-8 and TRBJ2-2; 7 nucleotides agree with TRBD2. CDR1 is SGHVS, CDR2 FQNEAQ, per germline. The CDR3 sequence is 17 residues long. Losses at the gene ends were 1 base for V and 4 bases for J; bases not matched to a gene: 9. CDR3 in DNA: TGTGCCAGCAGCTTAGGATTGAGCGGGATTTTCACCGGGGAGCTGTTTTTT. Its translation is CASSLGLSGIFTGELFF.

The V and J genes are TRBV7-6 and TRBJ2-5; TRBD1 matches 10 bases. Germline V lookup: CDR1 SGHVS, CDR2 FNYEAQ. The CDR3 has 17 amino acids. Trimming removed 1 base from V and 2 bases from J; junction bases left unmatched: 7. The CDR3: CASSLVARTGGQETQYF. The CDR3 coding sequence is TGTGCCAGCAGCTTAGTTGCCAGGACAGGGGGTCAAGAGACCCAGTACTTC.

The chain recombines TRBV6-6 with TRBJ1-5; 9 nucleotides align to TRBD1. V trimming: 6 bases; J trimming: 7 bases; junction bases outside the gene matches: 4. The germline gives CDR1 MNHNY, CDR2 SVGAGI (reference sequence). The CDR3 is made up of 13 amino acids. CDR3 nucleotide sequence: TGTGCCAGCAGCCCGGGACAGGGCCAGCCCCAGCATTTT. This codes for CASSPGQGQPQHF.

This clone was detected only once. The CDR3 spells CASGSPTSGSDEQYF. CDR3 nucleotide sequence: TGTGCTAGTGGTTCGCCGACTAGCGGGAGCGACGAGCAGTACTTC. The chain couples TRBV12-5 to TRBJ2-7; 12 bases map to TRBD2. Germline CDR1 and CDR2: LGHNT and FRNRAP. V was pared by 4 bases and J by 5 bases, with 6 bases of the junction left unmatched. This CDR3 comprises 15 residues.

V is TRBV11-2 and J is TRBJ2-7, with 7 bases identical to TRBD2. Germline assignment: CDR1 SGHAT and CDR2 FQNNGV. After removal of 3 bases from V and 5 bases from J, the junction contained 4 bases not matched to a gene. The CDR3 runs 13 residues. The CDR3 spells CASSFGGVDEQYF. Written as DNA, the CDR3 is TGTGCCAGCAGCTTTGGGGGGGTAGACGAGCAGTACTTC.

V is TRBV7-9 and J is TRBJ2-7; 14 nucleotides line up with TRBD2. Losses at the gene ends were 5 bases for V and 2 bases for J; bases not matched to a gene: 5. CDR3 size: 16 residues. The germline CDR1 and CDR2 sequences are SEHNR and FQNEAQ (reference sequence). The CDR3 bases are TGTGCCAGCAGCCCCAGACTAGCGGGAGGGCCCTACGAGCAGTACTTC. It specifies CASSPRLAGGPYEQYF.

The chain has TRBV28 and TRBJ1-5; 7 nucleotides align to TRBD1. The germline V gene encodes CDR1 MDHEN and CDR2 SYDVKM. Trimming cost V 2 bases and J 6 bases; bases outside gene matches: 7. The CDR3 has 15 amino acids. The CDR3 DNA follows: TGTGCCAGCAGTTTAGGCAGACAGGGTGTTCAGCCCCAGCATTTT. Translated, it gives CASSLGRQGVQPQHF. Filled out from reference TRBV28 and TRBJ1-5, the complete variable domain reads DVKVTQSSRYLVKRTGEKVFLECVQDMDHENMFWYRQDPGLGLRLIYFSYDVKMKEKGDIPEGYSVSREKKERFSLILESASTNQTSMYLCASSLGRQGVQPQHFGDGTRLSIL.

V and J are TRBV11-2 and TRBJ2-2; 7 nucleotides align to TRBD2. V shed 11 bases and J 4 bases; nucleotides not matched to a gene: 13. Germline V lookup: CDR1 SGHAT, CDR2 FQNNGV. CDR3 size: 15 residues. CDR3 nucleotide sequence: TGTGCCGGTCGGGAGGAGGCTCGGGGCACCGGGGAGCTGTTTTTT. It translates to CAGREEARGTGELFF.

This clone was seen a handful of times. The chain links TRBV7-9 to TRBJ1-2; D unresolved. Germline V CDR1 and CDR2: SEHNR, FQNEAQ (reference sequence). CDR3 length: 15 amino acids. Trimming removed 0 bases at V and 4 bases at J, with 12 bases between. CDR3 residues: CASSLAAGSPYGYTF. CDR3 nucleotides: TGTGCCAGCAGCTTAGCGGCAGGCTCACCCTATGGCTACACCTTC. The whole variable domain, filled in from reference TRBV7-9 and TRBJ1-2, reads DTGVSQNPRHKITKRGQNVTFRCDPISEHNRLYWYRQTLGQGPEFLTYFQNEAQLEKSRLLSDRFSAERPKGSFSTLEIQRTEQGDSAMYLCASSLAAGSPYGYTFGSGTRLTVV.

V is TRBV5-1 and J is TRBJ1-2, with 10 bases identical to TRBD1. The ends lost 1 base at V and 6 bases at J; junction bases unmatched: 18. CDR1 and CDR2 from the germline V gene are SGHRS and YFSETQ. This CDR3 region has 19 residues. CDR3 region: CASSLSPPTGGNPAHGYTF. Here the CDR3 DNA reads TGCGCCAGCAGCTTGTCCCCGCCGACAGGGGGCAACCCGGCGCATGGCTACACCTTC.

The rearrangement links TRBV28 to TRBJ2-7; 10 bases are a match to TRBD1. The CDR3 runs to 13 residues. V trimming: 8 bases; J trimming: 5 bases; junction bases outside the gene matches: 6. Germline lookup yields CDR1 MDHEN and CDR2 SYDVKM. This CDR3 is CASYGTGANEQYF. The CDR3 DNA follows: TGTGCCAGCTACGGGACAGGGGCCAACGAGCAGTACTTC.

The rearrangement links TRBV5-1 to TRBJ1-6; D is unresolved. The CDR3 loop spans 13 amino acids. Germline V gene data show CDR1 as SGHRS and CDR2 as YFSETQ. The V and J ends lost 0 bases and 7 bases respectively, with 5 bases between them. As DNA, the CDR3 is TGCGCCAGCAGCTTGGGGGAGAATTCACCCCTCCACTTT. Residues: CASSLGENSPLHF. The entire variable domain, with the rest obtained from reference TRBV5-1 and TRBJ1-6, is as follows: KAGVTQTPRYLIKTRGQQVTLSCSPISGHRSVSWYQQTPGQGLQFLFEYFSETQRNKGNFPGRFSGRQFSNSRSEMNVSTLELGDSALYLCASSLGENSPLHFGNGTRLTVT.

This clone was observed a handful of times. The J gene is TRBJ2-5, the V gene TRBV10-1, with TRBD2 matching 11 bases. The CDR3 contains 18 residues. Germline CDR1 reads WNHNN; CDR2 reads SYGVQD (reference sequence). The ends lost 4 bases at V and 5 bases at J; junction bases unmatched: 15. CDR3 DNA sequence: TGCGCCAGCAGTGCGAAGCAGTCGGCTAGCGGGAGGTGGGAGACCCAGTACTTC. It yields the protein CASSAKQSASGRWETQYF.

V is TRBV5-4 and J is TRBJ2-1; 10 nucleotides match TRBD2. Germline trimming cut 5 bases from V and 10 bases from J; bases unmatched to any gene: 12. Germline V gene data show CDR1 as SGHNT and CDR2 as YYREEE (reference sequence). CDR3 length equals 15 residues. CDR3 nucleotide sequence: TGTGCCAGCAGGCGTAGCGGGGGGCTTACGGGGGAGCAGTTCTTC. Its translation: CASRRSGGLTGEQFF.

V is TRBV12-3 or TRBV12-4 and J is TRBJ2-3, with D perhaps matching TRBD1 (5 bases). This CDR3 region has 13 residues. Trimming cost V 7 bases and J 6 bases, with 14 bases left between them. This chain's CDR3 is CASIGYSGDTQYF. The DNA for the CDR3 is TGTGCCAGCATAGGATATTCAGGGGATACGCAGTATTTT.

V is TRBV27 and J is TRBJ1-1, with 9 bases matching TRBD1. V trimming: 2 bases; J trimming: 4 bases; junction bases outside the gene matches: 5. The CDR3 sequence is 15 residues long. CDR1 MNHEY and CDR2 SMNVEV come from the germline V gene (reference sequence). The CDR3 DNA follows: TGTGCCAGCAGTTTAGGACAGGGGCCGCCCACTGAAGCTTTCTTT. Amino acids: CASSLGQGPPTEAFF.

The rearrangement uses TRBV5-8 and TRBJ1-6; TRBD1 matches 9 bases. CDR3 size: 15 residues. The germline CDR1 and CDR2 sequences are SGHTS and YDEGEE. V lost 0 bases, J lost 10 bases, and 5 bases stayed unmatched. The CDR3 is CASSLVQGAKSPLHF. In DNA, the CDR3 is TGTGCCAGCAGCTTGGTACAGGGGGCAAAGTCACCCCTCCACTTT.

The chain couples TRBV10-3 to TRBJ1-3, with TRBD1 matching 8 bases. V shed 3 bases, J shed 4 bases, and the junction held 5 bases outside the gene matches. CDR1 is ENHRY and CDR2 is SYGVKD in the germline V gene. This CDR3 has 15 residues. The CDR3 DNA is TGTGCCATCAGTGAAGGATGGGACAGGGGAAACACCATATATTTT. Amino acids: CAISEGWDRGNTIYF.